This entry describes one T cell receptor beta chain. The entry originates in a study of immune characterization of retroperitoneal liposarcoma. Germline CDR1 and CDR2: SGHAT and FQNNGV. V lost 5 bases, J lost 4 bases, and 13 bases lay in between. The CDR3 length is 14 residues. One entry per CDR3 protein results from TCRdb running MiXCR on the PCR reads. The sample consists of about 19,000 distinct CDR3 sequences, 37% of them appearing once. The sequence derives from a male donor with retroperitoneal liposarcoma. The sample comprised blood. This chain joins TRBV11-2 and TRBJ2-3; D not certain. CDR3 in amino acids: CASSPSFRADTQYF. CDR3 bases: TGTGCCAGCAGCCCTAGTTTTCGGGCAGATACGCAGTATTTT.